This entry concerns a single T cell receptor beta chain. Its antigen is not identified. All the patients suffered relapse after autologous stem cell transplantation, and brentuximab vedotin exposure differed. From thawed PBMCs, CD4+ T cells were purified using magnetic negative selection. In germline, CDR1 is SGHAT, CDR2 FQNNGV. There are 15 residues in the CDR3. V gave up 1 base and J gave up 4 bases; unmatched junction bases: 5. This record belongs to a study of PD-1 blockade in classical Hodgkin lymphoma. Assay used: immunoSEQ multiplex PCR; TCRdb lists only in-frame clones, some missing. Of 30,000 to 40,000 clones in the sample, 90% were seen once. Study-level points and caveats: Those achieving complete response showed baseline diversity like newly diagnosed patients.

Sequenced here: CD4+ T cells from blood, sampled at baseline. The clonotype was recovered from a human donor with classical Hodgkin lymphoma. The chain joins TRBV11-2 to TRBJ1-2; 8 bases line up with TRBD1. The CDR3 loop is CASSLGGQGPYGYTF. CDR3 DNA: TGTGCCAGCAGCTTAGGTGGACAGGGTCCCTATGGCTACACCTTC.